This T cell receptor beta chain derives from a study of STAT5B mutations in CD4+ large granular lymphocyte leukemia (dated by TCRdb to the early 2020s). Turning to the overall study: Among healthy controls, the CDR3 'QG' motif was associated with a particular HLA allele. TCRbeta repertoires of CD4+ T-cell large granular lymphocyte leukemia patients were compared with those of healthy blood donors. Flow cytometry on FACSCanto II or FACSVerse confirmed that purified fractions exceeded 95% purity among lymphocytes. What the research found in general, with its limitations: Each patient's main leukemic clonotypes were private, but less than 30% of these clonotypes showed up at low frequency in the non-leukemic repertoires of other patients. The data were not HLA-matched, and the higher clonality in CD4+ T-LGLL than in CD8+ T-LGLL could be due to the relatively small sample size. Compared with healthy CD4+ repertoires, CD4-sorted patient repertoires appeared more clonal, and this difference remained even after the putative leukemic clones were removed. Enrichment of TRBV06-family usage was observed among the top patient clones (8/27) relative to healthy controls (2/35).

Buffy coats from roughly 37 blood donors, supplied by the Finnish Red Cross blood service, were used as healthy controls. All TCR-sequenced material derived from peripheral blood: patient blood samples and healthy donor buffy coats. Peripheral blood mononuclear cells were isolated by Ficoll-Hypaque gradient centrifugation. Magnetic purification was used to isolate CD4+ cells from the buffy coats of the healthy controls. The Gentra Puregene Cell and Tissue kit was used to extract genomic DNA, and a Qubit 2.0 fluorometer was used to measure the amount of genomic DNA. About this clone: Its antigen is not yet known. Base qualities are missing; no much larger clone stands one base away.

The CDR3 has 13 amino acids, counting the end cysteine and phenylalanine. Just CDR3 DNA is preserved here, 39 bases in frame from base 1. V loses 3 bases, J loses 0 bases, and the germline ends lie 3 bases apart. The germline V gene supplies CDR1 SGDLS and CDR2 YYNGEE. The immunoSEQ assay at survey resolution was applied to genomic DNA for sequencing of TCRbeta rearrangements. The original methods were these. In the TCR sequencing data, the lowest productive clonotype frequency that could be detected was 2.59 x 10-5. Only productive TCRbeta rearrangements, meaning sequences that were complete and in-frame, were kept for the analyses. Sample clonality was computed as Simpson clonality in the immunoSEQ Analyzer version 3.0. Clones were grouped by frequency into very rare, small, medium, large (1-20%) or hyperexpanded (>20%) categories. Generation probabilities were estimated with OLGA 1.2.3, V-gene circos plots were generated with VDJtools, specificities were searched for in VDJdb, and CDR3 motifs were identified with GLIPH. Sourced from immuneACCESS, this table was stored by TCRdb with only in-frame sequences that have V and J called. A share of the clones is absent; for the studies checked, an unresolved V gene accounts for under half, and the remainder has no known explanation. Clone size and the V and J calls come from that table; the DNA yielded D and trimming. In this sample the table shows about 38,000 clones, 70% to 80% of which occur a single time. The leading ten clones occupy around 0.57% of the sample.

The sample consisted of CD4+ T cells from blood buffy coats. This clonotype was sampled from a human donor in good health. This chain is built from TRBV9 and TRBJ2-2; confidence is insufficient to name the D gene. The DNA sequence is given as TGTGCCAGCAGCGGATCGAACACCGGGGAGCTGTTTTTT. Its translation is CASSGSNTGELFF.